A single sample is the source of the 5 T cell receptor beta chains below, sequenced in a study of tumor-infiltrating lymphocytes in primary liver carcinoma. Alongside blood RNA obtained from unsorted whole blood, germline DNA was also extracted. A primer matching the constant region was used to make TCR beta cDNA from 500 ng of total RNA. Generation of the TCR beta libraries relied on three nested multiplex PCR rounds using slightly modified ARM-PCR. Both of the initial two PCR rounds ran for approximately 11 cycles and employed TRBV1-TRBV30 forward primers alongside a C-beta reverse primer. TCRdb recomputed calls from the multiplex PCR reads with MiXCR, one row per CDR3 protein. The table has about 320,000 distinct CDR3 sequences, over 55% seen once. Sequencing was carried out using peripheral blood. Receptors were obtained from a man aged 35 to 55 with primary liver carcinoma and hepatitis B virus infection.

On this clonotype: A much larger clone differs from this one at a single base, so this may be a read error. The chain has TRBV4-2 and TRBJ2-7, with D possibly being TRBD1 or TRBD2 (7 bases each). This CDR3 has 15 residues. Germline lookup yields CDR1 LGHNA and CDR2 YNFKEQ. The CDR3: CVSSQERDSSYEQYF. CDR3 bases: TGTGTCAGCAGCCAAGAGCGGGACAGCTCCTACGAGCAGTACTTC.

On this clonotype itself: The conserved final phenylalanine or tryptophan is absent from the CDR3, which likely points to a read error. For the CDR3, the DNA is TGTGCCAACAGCTTAAGGCGGACCGGGACTTACGCCTACAATGAGCAGTTCATC. It is translated as CANSLRRTGTYAYNEQFI. The gene calls are TRBV11-1 and TRBJ2-1, with D possibly being TRBD2 (6 bases). CDR3 length: 18 amino acids. CDR1 is SGHAT, CDR2 FQDESV, per germline (reference sequence).

Comment on this clonotype: A much larger clone lies one base from this, so it may be a read error. The chain is built from TRBV5-1 and TRBJ2-1; TRBD1 matches 9 bases. CDR3 length equals 15 residues. From germline, CDR1 is SGHRS and CDR2 YFSETQ. The CDR3 spells CGSSSQGASYNEQFF. CDR3 bases: TGCGGCAGCAGCTCACAGGGGGCTTCCTACAATGAGCAGTTCTTC. The entire variable domain, with the rest obtained from reference TRBV5-1 and TRBJ2-1, is as follows: KAGVTQTPRYLIKTRGQQVTLSCSPISGHRSVSWYQQTPGQGLQFLFEYFSETQRNKGNFPGRFSGRQFSNSRSEMNVSTLELGDSALYLCGSSSQGASYNEQFFGPGTRLTVL.

Remarks on this clonotype: Germline and junction disagree at one end, which may indicate a read error. V gene TRBV12-3 or TRBV12-4 combines with J gene TRBJ1-3; D perhaps matches TRBD1 (5 bases). This CDR3 has 11 amino acids. Here the CDR3 DNA reads TGTGTCAGCAGTTTAATGGACACCATATACTTC. Translation: CVSSLMDTIYF.

V is TRBV14 and J is TRBJ2-7; 9 bases map to TRBD1. CDR1 and CDR2 from the germline V gene are SGHDN and FVKESK. This CDR3 contains 14 residues. V lost 4 bases to trimming and J lost 9 bases; unmatched junction nucleotides: 10. In nucleotides, the CDR3 is TGTGCCAGCAGCCGGGGACAGGGAGTCATCCGGCAGTACTTC. Protein sequence: CASSRGQGVIRQYF.